A single sample is the source of the 11 T cell receptor beta chains below, sequenced in a study of breast tumors, draining lymph nodes, adjacent tissues. MiXCR, run by TCRdb on the multiplex PCR reads, gives a single entry per CDR3 protein. The sample contains roughly 110,000 distinct CDR3 sequences, 30% of which appear only once. The lymph nodes were axillary draining lymph nodes from breast cancer patients. The material sequenced was axillary lymph node tissue. The receptors were sampled from a female donor with breast cancer. Some clones in this sample may be carry-over from other donors' samples.

The chain has TRBV2 and TRBJ1-2; possible D gene TRBD1, 6 bases. The CDR3 contains 16 residues. V lost 6 bases to trimming and J lost 7 bases, with 24 bases between them. CDR1 and CDR2 (germline): SNHLY, FYNNEI. CDR3 residues: CASSLRIRGHESGYTF. The CDR3 nucleotides are TGTGCCAGCAGCTTACGAATAAGGGGACATGAGTCTGGCTACACCTTC. Combining the CDR3 with reference TRBV2 and TRBJ1-2 gives the whole variable domain EPEVTQTPSHQVTQMGQEVILRCVPISNHLYFYWYRQILGQKVEFLVSFYNNEISEKSEIFDDQFSVERPDGSNFTLKIRSTKLEDSAMYFCASSLRIRGHESGYTFGSGTRLTVV.

The chain couples TRBV18 to TRBJ1-6, with 8 bases fitting TRBD1. Germline values: CDR1 KGHSH, CDR2 LQKENI. V was clipped by 6 bases and J by 7 bases; unmatched bases: 2. CDR3 length: 13 residues. CDR3 protein: CASSGQENSPLHF. The CDR3 nucleotides are TGTGCCAGCTCGGGACAGGAAAATTCACCCCTCCACTTT.

This clonotype occurred many times. The V and J genes are TRBV6-2 or TRBV6-3 and TRBJ2-7; the D gene could be TRBD1 or TRBD2 (5 bases each). The CDR3 runs 16 residues. The V gene lost 7 bases and the J gene lost 0 bases, with 19 bases spanning the gap. In germline, CDR1 is MNHEY, CDR2 SVGEGT. The CDR3 sequence is CASTLVGTASSYEQYF. The CDR3 nucleotides read TGTGCCAGCACCCTAGTCGGGACCGCTAGCTCCTACGAGCAGTACTTC.

This clonotype was detected ten times or more. This chain links TRBV5-6 with TRBJ1-5; TRBD1 might be the D (6 bases). Trimming removed 1 base from V and 2 bases from J, with 13 bases in between. Germline V gives CDR1 SGHDT, CDR2 YYEEEE. The CDR3 consists of 16 residues. CDR3 DNA: TGTGCCAGCAGCTTGAAAGGGGGGGGCGGCAATCAGCCCCAGCATTTT. Translated: CASSLKGGGGNQPQHF.

The chain carries TRBV10-3 and TRBJ1-5; perhaps TRBD1 as D (5 bases). Germline loops: CDR1 ENHRY, CDR2 SYGVKD. The CDR3 is 19 amino acids. V shed 3 bases and J shed 2 bases, with 23 bases lying between them. The CDR3 reads CAISEPLAGEERGNQPQHF. The CDR3 nucleotides are TGTGCCATCAGTGAACCCTTAGCGGGGGAGGAGAGGGGCAATCAGCCCCAGCATTTT.

The genes are TRBV7-6 and TRBJ1-6, with 10 bases that match TRBD1. This CDR3 comprises 15 residues. Germline assignment: CDR1 SGHVS and CDR2 FNYEAQ. Trimming cost V 3 bases and J 11 bases; bases outside gene matches: 7. Here the CDR3 DNA reads TGTGCCAGCAGCTTGGCTTCCGGGACAGGGGCACCCCTCCACTTT. Amino acid sequence: CASSLASGTGAPLHF.

This chain connects TRBV6-5 to TRBJ1-6; perhaps TRBD1 as D (5 bases). Germline assignment: CDR1 MNHEY and CDR2 SVGAGI. Deletions cut 5 bases from V and 6 bases from J, with 11 bases between. The CDR3 totals 14 residues. CDR3 sequence (DNA): TGTGCCAGCAGTCCGGGACGCGGTAATTCACCCCTCCACTTT. Translating it yields CASSPGRGNSPLHF.

The rearrangement links TRBV12-5 to TRBJ1-1; 7 bases line up with TRBD1. Trimming at V came to 3 bases and at J to 1 base, leaving 2 bases not matched to a gene. This CDR3 has 14 amino acids. Germline V gene lookup returns CDR1 LGHNT and CDR2 FRNRAP. In DNA, the CDR3 is TGTGCTAGTGGTTTTGGGACAGAGAACACTGAAGCTTTCTTT. It encodes CASGFGTENTEAFF.

This clonotype was seen more than once but under ten times. A much larger clonotype is one base distant, so this may be a read error. The V and J genes are TRBV5-6 and TRBJ2-3; D not resolved. Trimming took off 6 bases at V and 2 bases at J, with 7 bases between the two ends. The CDR3 length is 12 residues. CDR1 is SGHDT and CDR2 is YYEEEE in the germline V gene. The CDR3 is CASNFNTDTQYF. The CDR3 bases are TGTGCCAGCAACTTTAACACAGATACGCAGTATTTT.

This clonotype was seen a few times. V is TRBV5-1 and J is TRBJ1-6; D possibly corresponds to TRBD1 (5 bases). The CDR3 contains 16 residues. Per the germline V gene, CDR1 is SGHRS and CDR2 is YFSETQ. Trimming cost V 1 base and J 4 bases, with 12 bases left between them. The CDR3 nucleotides are TGCGCCAGCAGCTTGCAGGGCACCTCTTATAATTCACCCCTCCACTTT. Translated, it gives CASSLQGTSYNSPLHF.

This rearrangement joins TRBV24-1 to TRBJ2-6, with 9 bases lining up with TRBD1. The junction had 5 bases not matched to a gene; V was cut back by 5 bases and J by 1 base. The CDR3 is 17 residues long. Germline V gene sequence: CDR1 KGHDR, CDR2 SFDVKD. The CDR3 DNA follows: TGTGCCACCAGTGCAACCGGGACAGGGTCTGGGGCCAACGTCCTGACTTTC. Translation gives CATSATGTGSGANVLTF.